This T cell receptor (beta chain) was identified in a study of CD8 T cells in ankylosing spondylitis (dated by TCRdb to about 2017). Some background on the complete study: The study set out to find disease-linked TCR variants by profiling T cell receptor beta repertoires in ankylosing spondylitis patients and healthy donors. In total, the full study cohort was made up of 110 or so healthy donors and about two dozen ankylosing spondylitis patients. Peripheral blood samples were taken, and synovial fluid was additionally collected from ankylosing spondylitis patients. Overall study outcomes, separate from this receptor: Blood from ankylosing spondylitis patients appeared to be characterized by a TCR beta motif made up of several highly homologous amino acid variants. Some motif variants had previously been reported in the synovial fluid and blood of reactive arthritis patients, which suggests shared mechanisms of disease initiation. A CD8+ phenotype was shown by the disease-linked clones, which were found at relatively low frequencies in peripheral blood. The disease-linked clones were reported to be significantly enriched in matched synovial fluid samples from ankylosing spondylitis patients.

Comments on this clonotype: Its target antigen remains unknown. A much larger clone is a single base away; this may be a read error.

TCRdb records Illumina HiSeq 2500 as the sequencer. Quantitative 5'-RACE with molecular barcodes was the method used to prepare the TCR beta libraries. The source study handled its data this way. To identify disease-linked TCR variants, a new computational method was used, one built on a probabilistic model of VDJ rearrangement. TCRdb redid the processing of the public reads, applying fastp at Q25 and MiXCR, and retained in-frame beta chains. CDR3 protein sequences are deduplicated, and each keeps its most common genes and DNA. The V and J calls come from TCRdb's annotation, not from the publication. The table for this sample lists around 150,000 distinct CDR3 sequences; around 16% of them were counted only once. Around 7.6% of the sample comes from the top ten. Taken from the germline V gene, the CDR1 and CDR2 loops are SGHRS and YFSETQ. Trimmed from V: 1 base; trimmed from J: 6 bases; junction bases lacking a gene match: 4. The CDR3 covers 14 residues, taking in both the cysteine and the phenylalanine. Only CDR3 DNA is held: 42 bases, read in frame from base 1.

The chain employs TRBV5-1 and TRBJ2-1, with 7 bases in between that match TRBD2. The sequence derives from a male donor with ankylosing spondylitis or in good health (not recorded which). Material: blood, either unsorted or a sorted T cell fraction (not recorded which). The CDR3: CASSLTAGVNEQFF. The DNA reads as follows: TGCGCCAGCAGCTTGACCGCGGGAGTCAATGAGCAGTTCTTC.